The source of this T cell receptor beta chain is a study of CXCR3-negative and CXCR3-positive naive CD8 T cells. This CDR3 has 15 residues. Germline CDR1 SGHAT, CDR2 FQNNGV. Regarding the study as a whole: Relative to CXCR3-negative naive cells, CXCR3-positive naive cells had more hydrophobic TRB CDR3s. No difference in surface CD5 was seen between naive subsets, and TCR strength was inferred from TRB CDR3 properties.

The naive CD8+ gate required CD45RO-CCR7+CD27+CD95- phenotype. A note on this clonotype: Its antigen is unknown.

It was by 5' RACE with UMI labels that the TRB cDNA libraries were prepared. TCRdb reanalyzed the 5' RACE reads and collapses them to one entry per CDR3 protein, without DNA. The sample holds more than 100,000 distinct CDR3 sequences. The sample consisted of naive CXCR3+ CD8+ T cells from blood. Documented subset: CD45RO-CCR7+CD27+CD95- naive CD8+ T cells expressing CXCR3 (TNR3+). The chain couples TRBV11-2 to TRBJ2-1; the D gene TCRdb calls, TRBD2, cannot be checked with no DNA. This TCR derives from a human donor in good health. Some clones in this sample may be carry-over from other donors' samples. The CDR3 spells CASSPFSGSNNEQFF.